This T cell receptor (beta chain) was found in a study of radiotherapy plus CTLA-4 blockade in lung cancer. Concerning this clone: Antigen: not known.

Repertoires were generated with immunoSEQ multiplex PCR, while TCRdb's copy carries only in-frame clones and drops some. The table has approximately 94,000 clones, around 84% seen once; the top ten hold roughly 25%. Germline CDR1 GTSNPN, CDR2 SVGIG (reference sequence). The ends were cut back, 5 bases at V and 0 bases at J, with 16 bases in the middle. The CDR3 runs to 15 residues. Ipilimumab CTLA-4 blockade and focal radiation were given to patients with chemo-refractory metastatic non-small-cell lung cancer. Findings and limits, study-wide: In blood, TCR clones derived from the tumor expanded after radiotherapy plus ipilimumab. Alongside interferon-beta, early blood T cell clone dynamics were reportedly the best predictor of response.

The chain is built from TRBV30 and TRBJ2-5; D gene unclear. The sequencing used peripheral blood, collected from a patient treated with radiotherapy plus ipilimumab. The clonotype was recovered from a human donor with non-small cell lung cancer that progressed on radiotherapy plus ipilimumab. The CDR3 DNA follows: TGTGCCTGGGTCTATCGTTTATCGTACCAAGAGACCCAGTACTTC. This sequence encodes CAWVYRLSYQETQYF.